The 26 T cell receptor beta chains below all came from one sample that was sequenced in a study of CD8+ T cells in alopecia areata. Treatment defined: oral pan-JAK inhibitor, 5-10 mg twice daily. TCR sequencing used cDNA made by reverse transcription of extracted RNA. Repertoires were generated with immunoSEQ multiplex PCR, while TCRdb's copy carries only in-frame clones and drops some. The sample shows about 220,000 clones, 50% to 70% of them seen only once. Material: CD4+ T cells sorted from blood, obtained at week 4, from a patient treated with tofacitinib. The receptors originated from a human donor with alopecia areata.

This clone was counted a few times. The rearrangement joins TRBV4-1 to TRBJ2-7; 8 bases match TRBD2. Germline V lookup: CDR1 MGHRA, CDR2 YSYEKL. V was clipped by 4 bases and J by 2 bases; unmatched bases: 16. The length of the CDR3 is 18 residues. The CDR3: CASSLAGTSSEPAYEQYF. In DNA form, the CDR3 reads TGCGCCAGCAGCCTTGCGGGGACTAGTAGCGAACCCGCCTACGAGCAGTACTTC.

The chain carries TRBV15 and TRBJ1-6; TRBD1 matches at 8 bases. The CDR3 is 16 amino acids. V gave up 3 bases and J gave up 6 bases; unmatched junction bases: 7. Per the germline V gene, CDR1 is LNHNV and CDR2 is YYDKDF (reference sequence). CDR3 region: CATSSDRTGFNSPLHF. CDR3 in DNA: TGTGCCACCAGCAGTGATAGGACAGGGTTTAATTCACCCCTCCACTTT.

This chain uses TRBV9 with TRBJ2-3; D call uncertain. Germline V gives CDR1 SGDLS, CDR2 YYNGEE. The V end lost 7 bases, the J end lost 5 bases, and 11 bases lay between the germline ends. The CDR3 consists of 12 residues. DNA of the CDR3: TGTGCCAGCGGACCCGAATTAGATACGCAGTATTTT. It encodes CASGPELDTQYF.

This clone was found a few times. V and J are TRBV19 and TRBJ2-4, with D possibly being TRBD2 (5 bases). CDR1 LNHDA and CDR2 SQIVND come from the germline V gene (reference sequence). The CDR3 covers 15 residues. Trimming stripped 1 base from V and 8 bases from J, with 15 bases between. The CDR3 loop is CASSIGVGNSDIQYF. The CDR3 nucleotides read TGTGCCAGTAGTATAGGGGTCGGGAATTCGGACATTCAGTACTTC.

J is TRBJ2-3 and V is TRBV2, with a tentative D call TRBD2 (5 bases). CDR3 length: 11 residues. Per the germline V gene, CDR1 is SNHLY and CDR2 is FYNNEI. Trimming removed 7 bases at V and 8 bases at J, with 10 bases between. CDR3 protein: CASKGETTQYF. The CDR3 DNA is TGTGCCAGCAAGGGAGAAACTACGCAGTATTTT.

This clone was counted a single time. The rearrangement links TRBV29-1 to TRBJ2-3; 11 bases line up with TRBD2. Germline assignment: CDR1 SQVTM and CDR2 ANQGSEA. V dropped 5 bases and J dropped 8; count of bases not matched to a gene: 3. The CDR3 runs 12 residues. CDR3 DNA: TGCAGCGTTACGGGACTAGCGGCTACGCAGTATTTT. Protein sequence: CSVTGLAATQYF.

V and J are TRBV6-1 and TRBJ1-1; no clear D gene. The CDR3 contains 13 residues. Per the germline V gene, CDR1 is MNHNS and CDR2 is SASEGT. V was shortened by 6 bases and J by 3 bases, with 11 bases between the two germline ends. The CDR3 DNA reads TGTGCCAGCAGGATAAGGATGGACACTGAAGCTTTCTTT. Translating gives CASRIRMDTEAFF.

V and J are TRBV25-1 and TRBJ2-1, with D unresolved. The CDR3 is made up of 15 amino acids. V was pared by 3 bases and J by 10 bases, with 19 bases between. CDR1 is MGHDK and CDR2 is SYGVNS in the germline V gene. This chain's CDR3 is CASSETSQVRREQFF. The CDR3 nucleotides read TGTGCCAGCAGTGAGACATCCCAGGTGAGGCGGGAGCAGTTCTTC.

CDR3 amino acids: CASSPRWQGAGYTF. CDR3 bases: TGCGCCAGCAGCCCGAGGTGGCAGGGGGCAGGCTACACCTTC. This rearrangement joins TRBV4-3 to TRBJ1-2, with 8 bases identical to TRBD1. This CDR3 has 14 residues. Germline lookup yields CDR1 LGHNA and CDR2 YSLEER. Germline trimming cut 4 bases from V and 8 bases from J; bases unmatched to any gene: 9.

The chain uses TRBV29-1 and TRBJ2-7, with D tentatively TRBD1 (7 bases). V lost 3 bases, J lost 1 base, and 16 bases lay in between. Germline CDR1 is SQVTM and CDR2 is ANQGSEA. This CDR3 is built from 15 residues. CDR3 sequence reads: CSVEGLRDRSYEQYF. CDR3 in DNA: TGCAGCGTTGAGGGGTTGCGGGACAGATCCTACGAGCAGTACTTC.

The chain uses TRBV6-6 and TRBJ2-7; D ambiguous. Per germline, CDR1 MNHNY and CDR2 SVGAGI (reference sequence). The ends were cut back, 7 bases at V and 6 bases at J, with 10 bases in the middle. The CDR3 is 11 amino acids. Written as DNA, the CDR3 is TGTGCCAGCACTCATGTCGGCGAGCAGTACTTC. Translated: CASTHVGEQYF.

This clone was found a few times. The chain uses TRBV7-9 and TRBJ2-7; 8 bases agree with TRBD1. Trimming took 9 bases from V and 3 from J; bases not matched to a gene: 4. Looked up from germline, CDR1 is SEHNR and CDR2 is FQNEAQ (reference sequence). This CDR3 is built from 12 residues. CDR3 protein: CARTGDFYEQYF. CDR3 nucleotides: TGTGCCAGGACAGGGGATTTCTACGAGCAGTACTTC.

This sequence joins TRBV7-2 and TRBJ2-6; maybe TRBD2 (7 bases). CDR1 is SGHTA and CDR2 is FQGNSA in the germline V gene. V was pared by 1 base and J by 4 bases, with 14 bases between. This CDR3 has 17 amino acids. CDR3 DNA sequence: TGTGCCAGCAGCTTAGTCGGGGGGCTCAGAGGGGCCAACGTCCTGACTTTC. Protein: CASSLVGGLRGANVLTF.

This chain uses TRBV5-1 with TRBJ2-2; D not resolved. The CDR3 spans 13 residues. Trimming cost V 1 base and J 4 bases, with 5 bases left between them. The germline CDR1 and CDR2 sequences are SGHRS and YFSETQ. This chain's CDR3 is CASSLQLTGELFF. In DNA, the CDR3 is TGCGCCAGCAGCTTGCAACTCACCGGGGAGCTGTTTTTT.

This clone was seen many times. The V call is TRBV27, the J call TRBJ2-6; the match to TRBD1 covers 12 bases. With V trimmed by 0 bases and J by 2 bases, 2 bases remained unmatched. This CDR3 comprises 18 residues. The germline V gene encodes CDR1 MNHEY and CDR2 SMNVEV (reference sequence). CDR3 coding DNA: TGTGCCAGCAGTTTATCGGGGACAGGGGGCCCTGGGGCCAACGTCCTGACTTTC. Translation: CASSLSGTGGPGANVLTF.

J is TRBJ1-2 and V is TRBV2, with 8 bases fitting TRBD1. Germline CDR1 reads SNHLY; CDR2 reads FYNNEI. The ends lost 5 bases at V and 7 bases at J; junction bases unmatched: 12. The CDR3 extends over 15 amino acids. CDR3 loop: CASSQIPQGAAGYTF. The CDR3 bases are TGTGCCAGCAGTCAAATACCTCAGGGGGCCGCTGGCTACACCTTC.

The chain combines TRBV4-3 with TRBJ1-1; a possible D gene is TRBD1 (5 bases). Trimming removed 0 bases at V and 1 base at J, with 6 bases between. CDR1 is LGHNA, CDR2 YSLEER, per germline. This CDR3 is built from 14 residues. CDR3 amino acids: CASSQDQGNTEAFF. The DNA for the CDR3 is TGCGCCAGCAGCCAAGATCAGGGGAACACTGAAGCTTTCTTT.

The chain joins TRBV30 to TRBJ1-5, with D perhaps TRBD1 (6 bases). Germline V gene lookup returns CDR1 GTSNPN and CDR2 SVGIG (reference sequence). Trimming removed 0 bases from V and 1 base from J, with 10 bases in between. The CDR3 contains 15 residues. The CDR3 reads CAWSVGTMSNQPQHF. CDR3 DNA: TGTGCCTGGAGTGTAGGGACAATGAGCAATCAGCCCCAGCATTTT. Based on the CDR3 plus reference TRBV30 and TRBJ1-5, the full variable domain is SQTIHQWPATLVQPVGSPLSLECTVEGTSNPNLYWYRQAAGRGLQLLFYSVGIGQISSEVPQNLSASRPQDRQFILSSKKLLLSDSGFYLCAWSVGTMSNQPQHFGDGTRLSIL.

This clone was observed once. The chain joins TRBV14 to TRBJ2-1; D is uncertain. The CDR3 totals 11 residues. V lost 5 bases and J 8 bases, leaving 7 bases between the germline ends. The germline gives CDR1 SGHDN, CDR2 FVKESK. The CDR3 region has the DNA TGTGCCAGCAGCTCTTGGGATGAGCAGTTCTTC. Translation: CASSSWDEQFF.

The chain carries TRBV11-1 and TRBJ2-1; D is undetermined. The CDR3 runs to 13 residues. Germline CDR1 and CDR2: SGHAT and FQDESV (reference sequence). Trimming shortened V by 5 bases and J by 2 bases, and 7 bases separated the two germline ends. The CDR3 DNA reads as TGTGCCAGCAGCCTACTGGCCTACAATGAGCAGTTCTTC. It specifies CASSLLAYNEQFF.

J is TRBJ1-2 and V is TRBV6-5; perhaps TRBD1 as D (6 bases). Per the germline V gene, CDR1 is MNHEY and CDR2 is SVGAGI. This CDR3 is built from 14 residues. V gave up 1 base and J gave up 5 bases, with 11 bases separating them. Here the CDR3 DNA reads TGTGCCAGCAGTTACTTACAAGGGGGATATGGCTACACCTTC. It specifies CASSYLQGGYGYTF.

The V gene is TRBV29-1, the J gene TRBJ2-5; D remains ambiguous. Trimming removed 0 bases at V and 6 bases at J, with 11 bases between. Germline V gene data show CDR1 as SQVTM and CDR2 as ANQGSEA. The CDR3 extends over 13 amino acids. DNA of the CDR3: TGCAGCGTTGAAGATTTATTGGCGAAGACCCAGTACTTC. Protein: CSVEDLLAKTQYF.

The chain links TRBV4-3 to TRBJ2-5, with D unresolved. Germline V gene lookup returns CDR1 LGHNA and CDR2 YSLEER. With 4 bases removed from V and 4 bases from J, the gap between germline ends came to 10 bases. This CDR3 is built from 13 residues. The CDR3, as DNA: TGCGCCAGCAGCCGAGGAGTTGGAGAGACCCAGTACTTC. Amino acids: CASSRGVGETQYF.

This chain connects TRBV30 to TRBJ2-1; TRBD2 matches 9 bases. V was clipped by 4 bases and J by 4 bases; unmatched bases: 11. Germline CDR1 and CDR2: GTSNPN and SVGIG (reference sequence). The CDR3 has 16 amino acids. This chain's CDR3 is CAWTIARAGGYNEQFF. The CDR3 nucleotides read TGTGCCTGGACCATAGCCCGAGCGGGGGGATACAATGAGCAGTTCTTC.

This clone has just one count. For the CDR3, the DNA is TGTGCCAGTATACCGGGACAGGGGGCTTCACCCCTCCACTTT. This sequence encodes CASIPGQGASPLHF. The gene calls are TRBV28 and TRBJ1-6; 12 nucleotides agree with TRBD1. Germline values: CDR1 MDHEN, CDR2 SYDVKM. The CDR3 is made up of 14 amino acids. V dropped 9 bases and J dropped 9; count of bases not matched to a gene: 6.

This clone was seen only once. The rearrangement uses TRBV6-5 and TRBJ1-6; D gene uncertain. The germline V and J ends were trimmed by 0 bases and 5 bases, with 8 bases remaining between them. CDR3 length equals 15 residues. Germline V lookup: CDR1 MNHEY, CDR2 SVGAGI. CDR3 sequence (DNA): TGTGCCAGCAGTTACTCTTCGGCCGATAATTCACCCCTCCACTTT. Residues: CASSYSSADNSPLHF.